This entry lists 4 T cell receptor beta chains sequenced from one sample in a study of blood T cell repertoires in COVID-19. Sequencing was performed with immunoSEQ multiplex PCR; in TCRdb, only in-frame clones are kept and a portion is missing. This sample has 300,000 or so clones; roughly 91% occur once, and the top ten carry 1%. The specimen was peripheral blood. Receptor source: a man aged 50-60 years with active or convalescent COVID-19.

This clone turned up a few times. This chain uses TRBV28 with TRBJ2-3, with 8 bases aligning to TRBD2. The trim removed 10 bases at V and 0 bases at J, leaving 6 bases unmatched. There are 14 residues in the CDR3. CDR1 MDHEN and CDR2 SYDVKM come from the germline V gene. The CDR3 protein is CATTGGVSTDTQYF. The CDR3 DNA follows: TGTGCCACCACCGGGGGGGTAAGCACAGATACGCAGTATTTT. Drawing the rest from reference TRBV28 and TRBJ2-3, the complete variable domain is DVKVTQSSRYLVKRTGEKVFLECVQDMDHENMFWYRQDPGLGLRLIYFSYDVKMKEKGDIPEGYSVSREKKERFSLILESASTNQTSMYLCATTGGVSTDTQYFGPGTRLTVL.

The gene calls are TRBV5-1 and TRBJ2-5; 7 bases are shared with TRBD1. The trim removed 0 bases at V and 4 bases at J, leaving 6 bases unmatched. The germline CDR1 and CDR2 sequences are SGHRS and YFSETQ. The CDR3 contains 15 residues. CDR3 bases: TGCGCCAGCAGCTTGGCTCCAGGGGGTGGAGAGACCCAGTACTTC. Protein: CASSLAPGGGETQYF.

In nucleotides, the CDR3 is TGTGCCAGCAGCCAATTCAGGGGAGCTGAAGCTTTCTTT. It yields the protein CASSQFRGAEAFF. The chain combines TRBV14 with TRBJ1-1, with D perhaps matching TRBD1 (6 bases). The CDR3 contains 13 residues. V shed 2 bases and J shed 6 bases, with 10 bases lying between them. Looked up from germline, CDR1 is SGHDN and CDR2 is FVKESK. The full variable domain, in which reference TRBV14 and TRBJ1-1 provide the parts outside the CDR3, is EAGVTQFPSHSVIEKGQTVTLRCDPISGHDNLYWYRRVMGKEIKFLLHFVKESKQDESGMPNNRFLAERTGGTYSTLKVQPAELEDSGVYFCASSQFRGAEAFFGQGTRLTVV.

The chain is built from TRBV19 and TRBJ1-6, with D hard to call. Germline V CDR1 and CDR2: LNHDA, SQIVND (reference sequence). V lost 3 bases and J 6 bases, leaving 9 bases between the germline ends. The CDR3 extends over 14 amino acids. The CDR3 spells CASSIADVNSPLHF. In DNA, the CDR3 is TGTGCCAGTAGTATCGCGGATGTTAATTCACCCCTCCACTTT. Drawing the rest from reference TRBV19 and TRBJ1-6, the complete variable domain is DGGITQSPKYLFRKEGQNVTLSCEQNLNHDAMYWYRQDPGQGLRLIYYSQIVNDFQKGDIAEGYSVSREKKESFPLTVTSAQKNPTAFYLCASSIADVNSPLHFGNGTRLTVT.